Presented here are 3 T cell receptor beta chains from one specimen sequenced in a study of CD8+ T cells in alopecia areata. RNA was isolated and reverse transcribed to cDNA, the sequencing template. Profiling relied on immunoSEQ multiplex PCR, and the TCRdb table lists in-frame clones only, not all of them. The profile covers 80,000 to 100,000 clones, with 44% appearing a single time and around 20% taken by the ten largest. Treatment given: oral pan-JAK inhibitor, 5-10 mg twice daily. Material: CD8+ T cells sorted from blood, obtained at week 24, from a patient treated with tofacitinib. The receptors were gathered from a human donor with alopecia areata.

The chain joins TRBV9 to TRBJ1-5; TRBD1 aligns across 7 bases. This CDR3 has 15 residues. The germline CDR1 and CDR2 sequences are SGDLS and YYNGEE. The V gene end was trimmed by 0 bases and the J gene end by 3 bases; junction bases not matched to a gene: 3. CDR3 sequence (DNA): TGTGCCAGCAGCGTAGCGGGACAGATCAATCAGCCCCAGCATTTT. Residues: CASSVAGQINQPQHF.

The chain links TRBV5-6 to TRBJ2-1; D is undetermined. The CDR3 sequence is 14 residues long. The V and J ends lost 0 bases and 6 bases respectively, with 10 bases between them. From germline, CDR1 is SGHDT and CDR2 YYEEEE. The CDR3 spells CASSLASGVNEQFF. In DNA form, the CDR3 reads TGTGCCAGCAGCTTGGCCTCAGGTGTCAATGAGCAGTTCTTC.

The rearrangement links TRBV28 to TRBJ2-5; D possibly uses TRBD1 or TRBD2 (5 bases each). Trimming left V 1 base short and J 5 bases short, with 17 bases between. CDR3 length equals 16 residues. Germline V gene data show CDR1 as MDHEN and CDR2 as SYDVKM. The CDR3 spells CASSLLLGTERETQYF. The DNA of the CDR3 is TGTGCCAGCAGTTTATTGCTAGGGACGGAACGTGAGACCCAGTACTTC.